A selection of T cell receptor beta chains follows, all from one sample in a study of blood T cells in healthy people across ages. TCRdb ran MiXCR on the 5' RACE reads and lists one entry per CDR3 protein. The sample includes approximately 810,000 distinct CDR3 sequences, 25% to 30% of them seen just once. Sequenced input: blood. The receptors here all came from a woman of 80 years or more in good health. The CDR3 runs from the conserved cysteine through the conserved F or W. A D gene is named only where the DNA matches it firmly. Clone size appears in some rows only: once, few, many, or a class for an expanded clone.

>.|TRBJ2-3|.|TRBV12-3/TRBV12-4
TGTGCCAGCAGTTTATTGGGGGTGGAGGATACGCAGTATTTT
CASSLLGVEDTQYF
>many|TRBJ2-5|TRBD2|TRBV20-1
TGCAGTGCTCGGACTAGCGGGGGGGGAGAGACCCAGTACTTC
CSARTSGGGETQYF
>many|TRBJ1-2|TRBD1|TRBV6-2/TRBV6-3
TGTGCCAGCAGCCATCCCCGGACAGGGGTCGATGGCTACACCTTC
CASSHPRTGVDGYTF
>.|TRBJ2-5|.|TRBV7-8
TGTGCCAGCAGCTTAAAAGGGGCGGTGTGGCAGTACTTC
CASSLKGAVWQYF
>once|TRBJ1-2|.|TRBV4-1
TGCGCCAGCAGCCCCCGGCCGGGGGGCGCGAACTATGGCTACACCTTC
CASSPRPGGANYGYTF
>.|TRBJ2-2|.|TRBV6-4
TGTGCCAGCAGTGACTCGAGTGACACCGGGGAGCTGTTTTTT
CASSDSSDTGELFF
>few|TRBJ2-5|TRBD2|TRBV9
TGTGCCAGCAGCGTAGGGTCTAGCGGGGGGGGAGAGACCCAGTACTTC
CASSVGSSGGGETQYF
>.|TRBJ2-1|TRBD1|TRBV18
TGTGCCAGCTCGTCGGACAGGGGCGATTGGAATGAGCAGTTCTTC
CASSSDRGDWNEQFF
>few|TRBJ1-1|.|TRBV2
TGTGCCAGCAGGCCCTGGGCGGGGGCGAGGACTGAAGCTTTCTTT
CASRPWAGARTEAFF
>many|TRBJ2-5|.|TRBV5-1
TGTGCCAGCAGTTTGGCCTTCCAAGAGACCCAGTACTTC
CASSLAFQETQYF
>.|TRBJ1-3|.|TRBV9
TGTGCCAGCAGCGGCTCTACCTCTGGAAACACCATATATTTT
CASSGSTSGNTIYF
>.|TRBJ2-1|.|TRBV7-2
TGTGCCAGCAGCTTAGGGGAACTGTACAATGAGCAGTTCTTC
CASSLGELYNEQFF
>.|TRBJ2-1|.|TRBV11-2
TGTGCCAGCAGCTTGGTGGGTCGGCGTGAGCAGTTCTTC
CASSLVGRREQFF
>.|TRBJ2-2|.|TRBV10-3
TGTGCCATCAGGCTGGCAGGGCCCGGGGAGCGGTTTTTT
CAIRLAGPGERFF
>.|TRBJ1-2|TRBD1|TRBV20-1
TGCAGTGCTAGTATGGGACAGGGGGGATATGGCTACACCTTC
CSASMGQGGYGYTF
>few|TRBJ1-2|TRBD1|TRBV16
TGTGCCAGCAGCCAATTCCAGGGGACAGCTAACTATGGCTACACCTTC
CASSQFQGTANYGYTF
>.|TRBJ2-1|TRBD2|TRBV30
TGTGCCTGGCAGGCCGACTCTAGCGGGGGGATCTATGAGCAGTTCTTC
CAWQADSSGGIYEQFF
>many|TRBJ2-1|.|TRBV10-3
TGTGCCATCAGTGATCCCGGGTCCCCCCATGAGCAGTTCTTC
CAISDPGSPHEQFF
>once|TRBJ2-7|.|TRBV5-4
TGTGCCAGCAGCTCGGGACTTGAAAACTACGAGCAGTACTTC
CASSSGLENYEQYF
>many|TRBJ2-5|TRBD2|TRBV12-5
TGTGCTAGTGGTCACACTAGCGGGGGTGGGACCCAGTACTTC
CASGHTSGGGTQYF
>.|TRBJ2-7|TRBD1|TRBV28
TGTGCCAGCTGCTCAGACAGGGGGAGCGTGTACGAGCAGTACTTC
CASCSDRGSVYEQYF
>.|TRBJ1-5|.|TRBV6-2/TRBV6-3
TGTGCCAGCAGTTACTCAGGGAACAATCAGCCCCAGCATTTT
CASSYSGNNQPQHF
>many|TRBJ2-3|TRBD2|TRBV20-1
TGCAGTGCTACAACTAGCGGTTTCACAGATACGCAGTATTTT
CSATTSGFTDTQYF
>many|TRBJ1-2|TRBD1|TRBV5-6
TGTGCCAGCAGTCGTAACAGGGGGCAGGGTGGCTACACCTTC
CASSRNRGQGGYTF
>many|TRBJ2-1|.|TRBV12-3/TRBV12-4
TGTGCCAGCAGTTTAAGGGGCGGTGCTGCCCTCGGCAACAATGAGCAGTTCTTC
CASSLRGGAALGNNEQFF
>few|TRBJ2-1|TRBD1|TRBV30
TGTGCCGTCGACAGGGGGTGGGGATACAATGAGCAGTTCTTC
CAVDRGWGYNEQFF
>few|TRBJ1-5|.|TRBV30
TGTGCCTGGAGTGGCGTGGGGAACCAGCCCCAGCATTTT
CAWSGVGNQPQHF
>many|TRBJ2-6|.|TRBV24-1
TGTGCCACCAGCACCGCAAAGGGCCACGAGGGGGCCAACGTCCTGACTTTC
CATSTAKGHEGANVLTF
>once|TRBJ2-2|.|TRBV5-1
TGCGCCAGCAGCCGTAACCGGGATAGGAACACCGGGGAGCTGTTTTTT
CASSRNRDRNTGELFF
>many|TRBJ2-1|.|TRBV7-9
TGTGCCAGCAGCCGAAGAGTCGGGGGCTTTAGTTTTATTCCGTTCTTC
CASSRRVGGFSFIPFF
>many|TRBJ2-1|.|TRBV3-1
TGTGCCAGCAGCCAAGATGAGCCTAGTCCCAATGAGCAGTTCTTC
CASSQDEPSPNEQFF
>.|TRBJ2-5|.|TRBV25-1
TGTGCCAGCAGTGATGCGGGGCAGGGGGAGACCCAGTACTTC
CASSDAGQGETQYF
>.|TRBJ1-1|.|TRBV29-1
TGCAGCGTTGTGGGGCCGCACATGAACACTGAAGCTTTCTTT
CSVVGPHMNTEAFF
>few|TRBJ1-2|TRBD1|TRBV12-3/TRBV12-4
TGTGCCAGCAGACCAGGGGGGACAGGGGGAAACTATGGCTACACCTTC
CASRPGGTGGNYGYTF
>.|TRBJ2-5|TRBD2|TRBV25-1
TGTGCCAGCAGTGAACGATCCCAGCGGGGGGGCGGGTTAGGAGAGACCCAGTACTTC
CASSERSQRGGGLGETQYF
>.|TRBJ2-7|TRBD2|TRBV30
TGTGCCTCCACGCGGGGACTAGCCTCCTACGAGCAGTACTTC
CASTRGLASYEQYF
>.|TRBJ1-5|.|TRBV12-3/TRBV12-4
TGTGCCAGCAGTGGCGCGGCCGTTTCGAATCAGCCCCAGCATTTT
CASSGAAVSNQPQHF
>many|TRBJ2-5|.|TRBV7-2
TGTGCCAGCAGTCCGGGACCCCAAGAGACCCAGTACTTC
CASSPGPQETQYF
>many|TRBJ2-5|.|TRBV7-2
TGTGCCAGCAGCTTAGCGTCGGGTCTCCAAGAGACCCAGTACTTC
CASSLASGLQETQYF
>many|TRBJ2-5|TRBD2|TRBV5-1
TGCGCCAGCAGCTTGGGGTTGAGCGGGGAAGCGTACCAAGAGACCCAGTACTTC
CASSLGLSGEAYQETQYF
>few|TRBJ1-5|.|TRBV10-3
TGTGCCATCAGTGATATTGGAATTAGCAATCAGCCCCAGCATTTT
CAISDIGISNQPQHF
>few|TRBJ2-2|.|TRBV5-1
TGCGCCAGCAGCTTCGGGAACACCGGGGAGCTGTTTTTT
CASSFGNTGELFF
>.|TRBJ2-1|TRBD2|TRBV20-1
TGCAGTGCCTCGGGCGGGACTAGCGGGGGGGACTACAATGAGCAGTTCTTC
CSASGGTSGGDYNEQFF
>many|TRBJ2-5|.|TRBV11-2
TGTGCCAGCAGCTCACAGATCGGAGGGGGGCAGCAGACCCAGTACTTC
CASSSQIGGGQQTQYF
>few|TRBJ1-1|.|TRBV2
TGTGCCAGCAGCTTCGGGAGGATCCCGAACACTGAAGCTTTCTTT
CASSFGRIPNTEAFF
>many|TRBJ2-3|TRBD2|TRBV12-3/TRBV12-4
TGTGCCAGCAGCCCATCATTAGCGGGGGAGGGGGATACGCAGTATTTT
CASSPSLAGEGDTQYF
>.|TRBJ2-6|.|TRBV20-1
TGCAGTGCTCCAGCAGGGGTAGGGGCCAACGTCCTGACTTTC
CSAPAGVGANVLTF
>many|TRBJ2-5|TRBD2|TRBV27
TGTGCCAGCATGGGGACTAGCGGGGTCCGGGAGACCCAGTACTTC
CASMGTSGVRETQYF
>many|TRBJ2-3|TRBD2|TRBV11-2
TGTGCCAGCAGCTTATATAGCGGGGGGGCCGGCGCAGATACGCAGTATTTT
CASSLYSGGAGADTQYF